The clone carrying this T cell receptor (beta chain) was observed a single time. V dropped 4 bases and J dropped 4 bases, with 12 bases sitting between them. Germline V gene lookup returns CDR1 KGHDR and CDR2 SFDVKD. The CDR3 has 14 amino acids. This specimen comes from a study of blood T cell repertoires in COVID-19. Assay used: immunoSEQ multiplex PCR; TCRdb lists only in-frame clones, some missing. This sample has approximately 200,000 clones, with less than 90% found just once. The sequenced material came from PBMCs or T cells enriched from blood (not recorded which). The clonotype was recovered from a young woman who had been exposed to COVID-19. The gene calls are TRBV24-1 and TRBJ1-2; TRBD1 is a possible D gene (6 bases). The CDR3 reads CATSDAGALYGYTF. The CDR3 nucleotides are TGTGCCACCAGTGACGCGGGGGCTCTCTATGGCTACACCTTC.